This TCR beta chain was identified during a study of blood T cell repertoires in COVID-19. Study in general: Specimens from acute and convalescent COVID-19 originated in the United States, Italy and Spain. The cDNA or gDNA used as material had been derived from T cells, B-cell-depleted T cells, or PBMCs.

As handled by the study authors: Researchers report that nucleated cell counts were estimated from reference gene primer amplification. Clones were sequenced by immunoSEQ multiplex PCR, and TCRdb holds only the in-frame ones, with some missing. That table gives V, J and clone size, and the DNA gave D and trimming. Altogether 350,000 or so clones are present, about 90% being singletons, with the ten largest covering 6.5% to 8%. The V end lost 0 bases, the J end lost 7 bases, and 9 bases lay between the germline ends. CDR1 is LGHNA and CDR2 is YSLEER in the germline V gene. This CDR3 has 13 amino acids.

The clonotype was recovered from a man aged 18-30 years with active or convalescent COVID-19. The chain recombines TRBV4-3 with TRBJ2-5, with D possibly matching TRBD2 (5 bases). The material sequenced was peripheral blood. The CDR3 coding sequence is TGCGCCAGCAGCCAAGATTCTCGGGGGACCCAGTACTTC. Encoded protein: CASSQDSRGTQYF.